Sequencing of this TCR beta chain was carried out in a study of blood T cell repertoires in COVID-19. About the research overall: From T cells, B-cell-depleted T cells, or PBMCs came the material, which was cDNA or gDNA.

Germline V gene lookup returns CDR1 MNHEY and CDR2 SVGAGI. Trimming took 7 bases from V and 2 from J; bases not matched to a gene: 6. This CDR3 has 15 amino acids. Clones were sequenced by immunoSEQ multiplex PCR, and TCRdb holds only the in-frame ones, with some missing. The data show over 150,000 clones, approximately 83% seen once. The receptor comes from an older woman with acute or convalescent COVID-19. The specimen sequenced was peripheral blood. The chain recombines TRBV6-5 with TRBJ2-3; 10 bases line up with TRBD2. The CDR3 region is CASTLAGDYTDTQYF. The CDR3 bases are TGTGCCAGCACCCTAGCGGGGGACTACACAGATACGCAGTATTTT.